This T cell receptor (beta chain) came from a study of cytomegalovirus exposure and HLA in healthy donors. On the study more broadly: As an earlier analysis found, 180 million or so T cells yielded about 120 million unique TCR beta sequences. Regarding the study as a whole: In an earlier analysis, productive rearrangement rates for most beta V segments clustered near 87% or 30%. DRB1 showed the most TCR associations and HLA-C the fewest in a later analysis, as rates varied by HLA locus.

Vbeta (60) and Jbeta (13) primers were used in the PCR. Using immunoSEQ multiplex PCR, the repertoire was profiled, and TCRdb retains in-frame clones only, with some absent. The table lists more than 250,000 clones, 85% to 90% of them singletons. Notes on this clone: The target antigen is unknown.

The source is a woman under 30 in good health and CMV-seronegative. The sample consisted of PBMCs.

In nucleotides, the CDR3 is TGTGCCAGCAGCTCATGGACAGGGGACGAGCAGTACTTC. As protein: CASSSWTGDEQYF. The chain combines TRBV7-9 with TRBJ2-7; 9 bases fit TRBD1. Germline V gene data show CDR1 as SEHNR and CDR2 as FQNEAQ (reference sequence). After removal of 4 bases from V and 5 bases from J, the junction contained 3 bases not matched to a gene. The CDR3 covers 13 residues.